This record looks at one TCR beta chain sequence and its context. Its specificity is not known. Sequencing used immunoSEQ multiplex PCR; TCRdb keeps in-frame clones, though not all of them. The sample consists of about 81,000 clones, roughly 94% of them appearing once. The data belong to a study of T cell responses to AZD1222 COVID-19 vaccine. Trimming took 0 bases from V and 0 from J; bases not matched to a gene: 2. The V gene's germline CDR1 is SGDLS and CDR2 YYNGEE. The CDR3 totals 16 residues. Study findings and constraints: Seropositive at baseline were only a handful of AZD1222 recipients. Regions 160-218 and 743-854 dominated among vaccine-associated CD4 TCRs spanning spike.

The TCR comes from an adult in good health. The source material was peripheral blood, sampled on day 0 of AZD1222 vaccination. The chain uses TRBV9 and TRBJ2-4, with 8 bases aligning to TRBD2. The CDR3: CASSVGTSGAKNIQYF. The CDR3 region has the DNA TGTGCCAGCAGCGTAGGCACTAGCGGAGCCAAAAACATTCAGTACTTC.